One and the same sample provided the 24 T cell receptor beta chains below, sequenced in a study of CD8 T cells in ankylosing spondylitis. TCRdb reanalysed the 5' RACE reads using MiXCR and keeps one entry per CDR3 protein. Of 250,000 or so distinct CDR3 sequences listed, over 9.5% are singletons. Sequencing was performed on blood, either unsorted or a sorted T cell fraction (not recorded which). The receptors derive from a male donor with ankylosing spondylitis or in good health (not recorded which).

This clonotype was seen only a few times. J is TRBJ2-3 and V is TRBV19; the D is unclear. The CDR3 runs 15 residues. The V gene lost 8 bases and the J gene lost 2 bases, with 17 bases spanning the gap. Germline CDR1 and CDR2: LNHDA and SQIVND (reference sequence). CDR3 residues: CASGVRGGSTDTQYF. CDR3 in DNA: TGTGCCAGTGGGGTTCGAGGCGGTTCCACAGATACGCAGTATTTT.

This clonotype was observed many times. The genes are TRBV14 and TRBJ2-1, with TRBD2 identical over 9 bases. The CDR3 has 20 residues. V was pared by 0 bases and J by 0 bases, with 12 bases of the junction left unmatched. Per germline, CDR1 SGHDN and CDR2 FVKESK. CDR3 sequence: CASSQDPRGRARTSYNEQFF. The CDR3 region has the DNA TGTGCCAGCAGCCAAGACCCCCGCGGGAGGGCCCGAACCTCCTACAATGAGCAGTTCTTC.

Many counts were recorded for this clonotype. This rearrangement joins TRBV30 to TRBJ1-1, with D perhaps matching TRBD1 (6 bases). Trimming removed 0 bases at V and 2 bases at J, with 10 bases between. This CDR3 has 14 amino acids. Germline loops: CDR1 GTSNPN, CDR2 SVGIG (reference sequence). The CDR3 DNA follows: TGTGCCTGGAGTGTGGGACACCTTAACACTGAAGCTTTCTTT. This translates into CAWSVGHLNTEAFF.

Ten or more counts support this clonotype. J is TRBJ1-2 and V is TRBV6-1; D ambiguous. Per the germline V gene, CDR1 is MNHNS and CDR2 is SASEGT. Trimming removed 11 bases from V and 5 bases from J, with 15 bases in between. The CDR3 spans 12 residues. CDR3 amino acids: CASLSALYGYTF. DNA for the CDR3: TGTGCCTCGCTATCGGCCCTTTATGGCTACACCTTC.

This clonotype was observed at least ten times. CDR3 residues: CAWRGQGNQPQHF. In DNA form, the CDR3 reads TGTGCCTGGAGAGGACAGGGTAACCAGCCCCAGCATTTT. The J gene is TRBJ1-5, the V gene TRBV30, with 8 positions matching TRBD1. The CDR3 runs 13 residues. V trimming: 3 bases; J trimming: 7 bases; junction bases outside the gene matches: 5. Germline V gene lookup returns CDR1 GTSNPN and CDR2 SVGIG (reference sequence).

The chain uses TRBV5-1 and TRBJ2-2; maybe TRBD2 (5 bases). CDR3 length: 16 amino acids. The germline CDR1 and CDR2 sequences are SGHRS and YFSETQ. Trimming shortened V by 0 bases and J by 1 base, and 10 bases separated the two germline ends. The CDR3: CASSLVGGLNTGELFF. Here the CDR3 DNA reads TGCGCCAGCAGCTTGGTCGGCGGGTTGAACACCGGGGAGCTGTTTTTT.

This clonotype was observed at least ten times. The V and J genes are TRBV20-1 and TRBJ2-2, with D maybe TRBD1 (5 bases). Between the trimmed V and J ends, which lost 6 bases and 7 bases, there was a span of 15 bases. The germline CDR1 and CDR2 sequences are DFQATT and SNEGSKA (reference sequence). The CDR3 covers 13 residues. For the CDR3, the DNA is TGCAGTGCCAGGGAACCGCTGCGCGGGGAGCTGTTTTTT. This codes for CSAREPLRGELFF.

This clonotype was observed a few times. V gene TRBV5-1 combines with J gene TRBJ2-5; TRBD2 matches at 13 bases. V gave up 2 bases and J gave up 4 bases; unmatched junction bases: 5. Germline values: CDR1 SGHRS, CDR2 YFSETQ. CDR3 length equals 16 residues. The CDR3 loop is CASSFTSGRAPETQYF. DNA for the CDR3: TGCGCCAGCAGCTTTACTAGCGGGAGGGCCCCAGAGACCCAGTACTTC. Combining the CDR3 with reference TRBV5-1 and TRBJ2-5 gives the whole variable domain KAGVTQTPRYLIKTRGQQVTLSCSPISGHRSVSWYQQTPGQGLQFLFEYFSETQRNKGNFPGRFSGRQFSNSRSEMNVSTLELGDSALYLCASSFTSGRAPETQYFGPGTRLLVL.

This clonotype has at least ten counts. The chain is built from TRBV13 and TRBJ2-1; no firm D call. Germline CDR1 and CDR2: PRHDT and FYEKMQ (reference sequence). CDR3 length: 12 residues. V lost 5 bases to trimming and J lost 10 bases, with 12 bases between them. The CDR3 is CASSTRRKEQFF. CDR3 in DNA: TGTGCCAGCAGCACCCGAAGGAAGGAGCAGTTCTTC.

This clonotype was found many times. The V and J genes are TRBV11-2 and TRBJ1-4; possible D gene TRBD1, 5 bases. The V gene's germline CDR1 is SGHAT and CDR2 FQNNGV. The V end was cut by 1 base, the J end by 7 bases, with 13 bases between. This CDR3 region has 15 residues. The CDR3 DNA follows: TGTGCCAGCAGCTTAGTGGGGGGGGACGGTGAAAAACTGTTTTTT. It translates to CASSLVGGDGEKLFF. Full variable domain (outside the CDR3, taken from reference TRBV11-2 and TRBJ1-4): EAGVAQSPRYKIIEKRQSVAFWCNPISGHATLYWYQQILGQGPKLLIQFQNNGVVDDSQLPKDRFSAERLKGVDSTLKIQPAKLEDSAVYLCASSLVGGDGEKLFFGSGTQLSVL.

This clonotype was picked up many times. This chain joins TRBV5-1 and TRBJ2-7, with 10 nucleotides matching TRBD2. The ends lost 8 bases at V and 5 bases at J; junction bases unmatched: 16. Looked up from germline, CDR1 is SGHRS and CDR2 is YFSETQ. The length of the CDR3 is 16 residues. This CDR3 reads CASYGLADPFENEQYF. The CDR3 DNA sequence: TGCGCCAGTTACGGACTAGCGGATCCTTTTGAGAACGAGCAGTACTTC. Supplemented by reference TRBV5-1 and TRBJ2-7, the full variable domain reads KAGVTQTPRYLIKTRGQQVTLSCSPISGHRSVSWYQQTPGQGLQFLFEYFSETQRNKGNFPGRFSGRQFSNSRSEMNVSTLELGDSALYLCASYGLADPFENEQYFGPGTRLTVT.

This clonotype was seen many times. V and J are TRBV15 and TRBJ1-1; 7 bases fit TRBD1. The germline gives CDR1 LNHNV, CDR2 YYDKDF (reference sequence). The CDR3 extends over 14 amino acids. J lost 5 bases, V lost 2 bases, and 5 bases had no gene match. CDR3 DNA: TGTGCCACCAGCAGACAGGGGGAAGGAACTGAAGCTTTCTTT. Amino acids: CATSRQGEGTEAFF. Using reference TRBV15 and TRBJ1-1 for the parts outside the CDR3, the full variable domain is DAMVIQNPRYQVTQFGKPVTLSCSQTLNHNVMYWYQQKSSQAPKLLFHYYDKDFNNEADTPDNFQSRRPNTSFCFLDIRSPGLGDTAMYLCATSRQGEGTEAFFGQGTRLTVV.

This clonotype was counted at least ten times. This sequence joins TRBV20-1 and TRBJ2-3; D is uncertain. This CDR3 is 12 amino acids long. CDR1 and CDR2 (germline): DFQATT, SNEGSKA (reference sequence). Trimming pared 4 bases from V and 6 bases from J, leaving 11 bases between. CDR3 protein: CSATEARDTQYF. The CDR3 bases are TGCAGTGCTACCGAGGCGAGGGATACGCAGTATTTT.

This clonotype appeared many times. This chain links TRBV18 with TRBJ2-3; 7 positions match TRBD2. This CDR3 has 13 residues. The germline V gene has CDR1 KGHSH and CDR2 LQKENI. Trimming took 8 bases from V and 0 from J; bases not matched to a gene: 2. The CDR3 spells CASRGLSTDTQYF. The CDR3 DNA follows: TGTGCCAGCAGGGGACTAAGCACAGATACGCAGTATTTT.

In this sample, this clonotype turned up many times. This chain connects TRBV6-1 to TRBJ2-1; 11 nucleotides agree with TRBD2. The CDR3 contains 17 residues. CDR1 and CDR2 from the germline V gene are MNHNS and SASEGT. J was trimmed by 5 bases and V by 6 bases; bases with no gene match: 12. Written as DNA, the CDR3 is TGTGCCAGCAGGAAGTCCCTAACTAGCGGGGGAAACAATGAGCAGTTCTTC. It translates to CASRKSLTSGGNNEQFF.

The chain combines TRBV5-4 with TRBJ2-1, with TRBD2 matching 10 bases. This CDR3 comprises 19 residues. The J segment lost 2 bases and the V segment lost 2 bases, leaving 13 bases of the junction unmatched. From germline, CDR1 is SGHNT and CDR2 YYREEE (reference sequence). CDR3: CASSFRKTLAGVAYNEQFF. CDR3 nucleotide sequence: TGTGCCAGCAGCTTTCGGAAAACTCTAGCGGGGGTGGCCTACAATGAGCAGTTCTTC.

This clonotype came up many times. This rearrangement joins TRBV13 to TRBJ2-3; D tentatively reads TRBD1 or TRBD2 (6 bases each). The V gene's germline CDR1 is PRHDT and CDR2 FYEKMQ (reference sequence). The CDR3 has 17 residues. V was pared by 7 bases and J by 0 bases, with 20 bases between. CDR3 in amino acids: CASTRRSGANSTDTQYF. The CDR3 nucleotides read TGTGCCAGCACCAGGCGTTCGGGGGCAAATAGCACAGATACGCAGTATTTT.

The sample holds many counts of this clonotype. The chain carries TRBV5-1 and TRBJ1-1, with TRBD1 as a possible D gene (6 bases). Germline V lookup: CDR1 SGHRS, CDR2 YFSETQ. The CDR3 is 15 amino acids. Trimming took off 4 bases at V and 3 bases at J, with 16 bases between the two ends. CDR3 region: CASSRDVGGYTEAFF. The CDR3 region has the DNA TGCGCCAGCAGCCGGGATGTGGGGGGCTACACTGAAGCTTTCTTT.

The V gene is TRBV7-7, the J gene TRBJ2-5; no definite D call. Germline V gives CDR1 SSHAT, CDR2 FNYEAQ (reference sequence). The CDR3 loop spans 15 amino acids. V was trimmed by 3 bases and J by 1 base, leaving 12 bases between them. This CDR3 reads CASSLAGSFQETQYF. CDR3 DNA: TGTGCCAGCAGCTTGGCAGGTAGCTTCCAAGAGACCCAGTACTTC. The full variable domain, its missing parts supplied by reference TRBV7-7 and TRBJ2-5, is GAGVSQSPRYKVTKRGQDVTLRCDPISSHATLYWYQQALGQGPEFLTYFNYEAQPDKSGLPSDRFSAERPEGSISTLTIQRTEQRDSAMYRCASSLAGSFQETQYFGPGTRLLVL.

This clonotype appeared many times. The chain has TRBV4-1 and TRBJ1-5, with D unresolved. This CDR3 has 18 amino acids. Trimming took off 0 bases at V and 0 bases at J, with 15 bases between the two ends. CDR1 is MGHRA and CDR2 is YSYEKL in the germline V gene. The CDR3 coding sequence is TGCGCCAGCAGCCAAGATCCAGTGGGCCTATATAGCAATCAGCCCCAGCATTTT. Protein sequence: CASSQDPVGLYSNQPQHF.

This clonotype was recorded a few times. CDR3 residues: CASIRGDRESAYNEQFF. The CDR3 DNA reads TGTGCCAGTATAAGGGGGGACAGGGAATCGGCCTACAATGAGCAGTTCTTC. This sequence joins TRBV19 and TRBJ2-1; 9 bases match TRBD1. Germline CDR1 and CDR2: LNHDA and SQIVND (reference sequence). This CDR3 comprises 17 residues. With 7 bases clipped from V and 2 bases from J, the junction kept 12 bases outside the gene matches.

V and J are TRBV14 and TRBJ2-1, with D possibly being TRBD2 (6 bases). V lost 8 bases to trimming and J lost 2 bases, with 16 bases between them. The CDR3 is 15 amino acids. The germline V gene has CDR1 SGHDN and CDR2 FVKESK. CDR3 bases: TGTGCCAGCGGCGGAGGGGTCCTTGCCTACAATGAGCAGTTCTTC. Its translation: CASGGGVLAYNEQFF. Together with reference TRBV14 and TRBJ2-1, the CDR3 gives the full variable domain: EAGVTQFPSHSVIEKGQTVTLRCDPISGHDNLYWYRRVMGKEIKFLLHFVKESKQDESGMPNNRFLAERTGGTYSTLKVQPAELEDSGVYFCASGGGVLAYNEQFFGPGTRLTVL.

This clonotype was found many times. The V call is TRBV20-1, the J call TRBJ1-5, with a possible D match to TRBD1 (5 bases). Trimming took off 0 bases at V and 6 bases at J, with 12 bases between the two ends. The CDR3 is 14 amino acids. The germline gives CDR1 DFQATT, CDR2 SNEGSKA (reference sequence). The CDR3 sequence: CSARDSRGGQPQHF. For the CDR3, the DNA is TGCAGTGCTAGAGATTCAAGGGGAGGTCAGCCCCAGCATTTT.

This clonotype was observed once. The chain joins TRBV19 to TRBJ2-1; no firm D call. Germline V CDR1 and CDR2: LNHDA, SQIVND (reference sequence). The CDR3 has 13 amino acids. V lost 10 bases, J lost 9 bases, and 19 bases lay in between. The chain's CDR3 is CAMGPAVLSEQFF. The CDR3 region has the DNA TGTGCCATGGGCCCCGCCGTCCTAAGTGAGCAGTTCTTC.